This T cell receptor (beta chain) was profiled in a study of blood T cell repertoires in COVID-19. Study in general: T cells, B-cell-depleted T cells, or PBMCs supplied cDNA or gDNA.

The CDR3 is 18 amino acids. Germline values: CDR1 MGHRA, CDR2 YSYEKL. The germline V and J ends were trimmed by 5 bases and 3 bases, with 25 bases remaining between them. The method was immunoSEQ multiplex PCR; TCRdb's version includes in-frame clones alone and lacks a portion of them. Of approximately 50,000 clones detected, 85% to 95% appear once; the ten largest clones hold around 4.3%. What was sequenced was peripheral blood. V is TRBV4-1 and J is TRBJ2-5, with D possibly being TRBD1 (5 bases). The sequence derives from a man aged 45 to 65 with active COVID-19. The CDR3 loop reads CASSTPGLREVGKETQYF. CDR3 nucleotide sequence: TGCGCCAGCAGCACCCCCGGTCTCAGGGAAGTAGGAAAAGAGACCCAGTACTTC.